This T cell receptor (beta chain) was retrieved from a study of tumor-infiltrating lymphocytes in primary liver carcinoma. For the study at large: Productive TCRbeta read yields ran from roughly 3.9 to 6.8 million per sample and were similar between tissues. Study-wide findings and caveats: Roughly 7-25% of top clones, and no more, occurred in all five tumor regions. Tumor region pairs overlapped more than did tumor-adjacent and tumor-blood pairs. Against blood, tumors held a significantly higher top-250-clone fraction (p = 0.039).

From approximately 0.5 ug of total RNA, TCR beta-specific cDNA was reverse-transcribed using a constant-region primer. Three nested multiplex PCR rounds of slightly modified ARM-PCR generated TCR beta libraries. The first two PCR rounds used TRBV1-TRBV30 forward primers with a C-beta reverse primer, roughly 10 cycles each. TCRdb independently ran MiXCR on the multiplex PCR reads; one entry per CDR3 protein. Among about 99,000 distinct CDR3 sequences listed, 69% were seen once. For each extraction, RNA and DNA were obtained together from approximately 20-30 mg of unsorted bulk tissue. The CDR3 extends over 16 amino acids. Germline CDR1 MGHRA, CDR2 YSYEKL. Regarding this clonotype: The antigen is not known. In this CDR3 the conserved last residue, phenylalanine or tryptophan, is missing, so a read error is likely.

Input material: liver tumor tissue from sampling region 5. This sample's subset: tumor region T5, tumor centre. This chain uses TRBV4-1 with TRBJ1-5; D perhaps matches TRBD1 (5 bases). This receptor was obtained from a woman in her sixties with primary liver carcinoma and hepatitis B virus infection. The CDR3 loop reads CAGSQATEGGSQPQHS. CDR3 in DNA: TGCGCCGGCAGCCAAGCGACAGAGGGCGGCAGTCAGCCCCAGCATTCT.